One sample yielded the 19 T cell receptor beta chains listed below, sequenced in a study of cytomegalovirus exposure and HLA in healthy donors. 60 Vbeta and 13 Jbeta primers were used in PCR. Clones were sequenced by immunoSEQ multiplex PCR, and TCRdb holds only the in-frame ones, with some missing. The data contain 150,000 to 200,000 clones, roughly 68% of them singletons. Sequenced sample: PBMCs. The receptors here all came from a young man in good health and CMV-seropositive.

This chain uses TRBV9 with TRBJ2-7, with 11 bases matching TRBD2. Germline CDR1 is SGDLS and CDR2 is YYNGEE. The CDR3 contains 17 residues. Germline trimming cut 0 bases from V and 2 bases from J; bases unmatched to any gene: 7. CDR3 loop: CASSVASGRTSPYEQYF. CDR3 bases: TGTGCCAGCAGCGTAGCTAGCGGGAGGACCTCGCCCTACGAGCAGTACTTC.

CDR3 DNA sequence: TGTGCCAGCAGCCGGGGCGGGGCAGGAGAGACCCAGTACTTC. Protein product: CASSRGGAGETQYF. The chain links TRBV5-8 to TRBJ2-5; possible D gene TRBD2, 6 bases. The CDR3 runs to 14 residues. Trimming removed 4 bases from V and 4 bases from J, with 14 bases in between. The V gene's germline CDR1 is SGHTS and CDR2 YDEGEE.

This clone was detected only a few times. The DNA for the CDR3 is TGTGCCAGTAGGGCCAGGGCTAACTATGGCTACACCTTC. It translates to CASRARANYGYTF. This sequence joins TRBV19 and TRBJ1-2; a weak D match, TRBD1 (5 bases). The CDR3 is made up of 13 amino acids. Germline loops: CDR1 LNHDA, CDR2 SQIVND (reference sequence). The ends were cut back, 6 bases at V and 0 bases at J, with 8 bases in the middle.

The gene calls are TRBV28 and TRBJ2-5; TRBD1 matches at 12 bases. Germline-derived CDR1 and CDR2 are MDHEN and SYDVKM. Germline trimming cut 4 bases from V and 5 bases from J; bases unmatched to any gene: 5. The CDR3 covers 15 residues. The CDR3 region is CASSWGQGARETQYF. The CDR3 nucleotides are TGTGCCAGCAGTTGGGGACAGGGGGCTAGGGAGACCCAGTACTTC.

The chain employs TRBV13 and TRBJ2-7; 7 bases are shared with TRBD2. The J segment lost 4 bases and the V segment lost 4 bases, leaving 7 bases of the junction unmatched. This CDR3 spans 14 amino acids. Germline V CDR1 and CDR2: PRHDT, FYEKMQ (reference sequence). CDR3 region: CASSWTRDQYEQYF. CDR3 DNA: TGTGCCAGCAGCTGGACTAGGGATCAATACGAGCAGTACTTC.

The rearrangement joins TRBV13 to TRBJ2-3, with a tentative D call TRBD2 (6 bases). The V end was cut by 4 bases, the J end by 1 base, with 12 bases between. CDR3 length: 15 amino acids. Per germline, CDR1 PRHDT and CDR2 FYEKMQ (reference sequence). CDR3 nucleotides: TGTGCCAGCAGCTCGAGGGGAGGTGGCACAGATACGCAGTATTTT. Translated, it gives CASSSRGGGTDTQYF.

In its sample, this clone was seen once. This sample also contains other DNA sequences that code for the same CDR3. The chain is built from TRBV6-4 and TRBJ1-2, with 7 bases fitting TRBD1. The CDR3 spans 14 residues. After removal of 0 bases from V and 8 bases from J, the junction contained 6 bases not matched to a gene. Germline V gene sequence: CDR1 MRHNA, CDR2 SNTAGT. CDR3 residues: CASSDSDRLGGYTF. In DNA, the CDR3 is TGTGCCAGCAGTGACTCGGACAGGTTGGGCGGCTACACCTTC.

The chain couples TRBV5-8 to TRBJ2-3; TRBD1 agrees at 7 bases. Germline V gene lookup returns CDR1 SGHTS and CDR2 YDEGEE. With 4 bases clipped from V and 3 bases from J, the junction kept 11 bases outside the gene matches. The CDR3 covers 16 residues. CDR3 sequence: CASSPQGHRGTDTQYF. In DNA, the CDR3 is TGTGCCAGCAGCCCCCAGGGGCACAGGGGTACAGATACGCAGTATTTT.

The gene calls are TRBV19 and TRBJ1-3, with D uncertain. In germline, CDR1 is LNHDA, CDR2 SQIVND (reference sequence). The CDR3 length is 13 residues. The CDR3 here is CASGPSSGNTIYF. CDR3 DNA sequence: TGTGCTAGCGGCCCATCCTCTGGAAACACCATATATTTT.

This chain joins TRBV6-5 and TRBJ1-4, with D possibly TRBD1 on 6 matching bases. Germline-derived CDR1 and CDR2 are MNHEY and SVGAGI. The V end was cut by 6 bases, the J end by 4 bases, with 15 bases between. CDR3 size: 15 residues. CDR3 in amino acids: CASRPLRGGNEKLFF. In nucleotides, the CDR3 is TGTGCCAGCAGACCCCTAAGGGGGGGTAATGAAAAACTGTTTTTT.

This clone turned up a few times. The chain links TRBV19 to TRBJ1-5; D is unresolved. The CDR3 has 16 residues. Trimming pared 3 bases from V and 6 bases from J, leaving 18 bases between. Germline V gene lookup returns CDR1 LNHDA and CDR2 SQIVND (reference sequence). CDR3 region: CASSIGRGSASQPQHF. In DNA form, the CDR3 reads TGTGCCAGTAGTATCGGAAGAGGGTCAGCGAGTCAGCCCCAGCATTTT. Drawing the rest from reference TRBV19 and TRBJ1-5, the complete variable domain is DGGITQSPKYLFRKEGQNVTLSCEQNLNHDAMYWYRQDPGQGLRLIYYSQIVNDFQKGDIAEGYSVSREKKESFPLTVTSAQKNPTAFYLCASSIGRGSASQPQHFGDGTRLSIL.

For this clone: This CDR3 is also generated by other DNA sequences in the sample. The V and J genes are TRBV6-5 and TRBJ1-1, with 9 bases fitting TRBD1. With V trimmed by 6 bases and J by 5 bases, 4 bases remained unmatched. Germline CDR1 reads MNHEY; CDR2 reads SVGAGI. There are 13 residues in the CDR3. CDR3 in DNA: TGTGCCAGCAGACAGGGGGCAGGTACTGAAGCTTTCTTT. As protein: CASRQGAGTEAFF.

The CDR3 DNA reads as TGTGCCAGTACTATCCGGGACAGGGTTCGGTGGGGCTACACCTTC. Its protein product is CASTIRDRVRWGYTF. The chain couples TRBV19 to TRBJ1-2, with 9 nucleotides matching TRBD1. There are 15 residues in the CDR3. Germline CDR1 LNHDA, CDR2 SQIVND (reference sequence). Trimming removed 7 bases from V and 8 bases from J; junction bases left unmatched: 14.

This chain connects TRBV30 to TRBJ1-4, with D maybe TRBD1 (6 bases). Trimming pared 2 bases from V and 0 bases from J, leaving 13 bases between. The CDR3 covers 16 residues. Germline V gene lookup returns CDR1 GTSNPN and CDR2 SVGIG (reference sequence). In nucleotides, the CDR3 is TGTGCCTGGAGTAGGGGGAGTGGGGCAACTAATGAAAAACTGTTTTTT. Its translation is CAWSRGSGATNEKLFF.

The gene calls are TRBV4-2 and TRBJ1-5; 10 bases are shared with TRBD1. Germline loops: CDR1 LGHNA, CDR2 YNFKEQ. This CDR3 region has 16 residues. The junction had 7 bases not matched to a gene; V was cut back by 0 bases and J by 8 bases. The CDR3 loop is CASSQDGTGVAEPQHF. CDR3 nucleotide sequence: TGTGCCAGCAGCCAAGACGGGACAGGGGTCGCGGAGCCCCAGCATTTT.

CDR3 sequence reads: CASSPGGGAEETQYF. The CDR3 nucleotides are TGTGCCAGCAGCCCCGGGGGAGGGGCTGAAGAGACCCAGTACTTC. The chain joins TRBV6-5 to TRBJ2-5; 7 bases fit TRBD2. The germline V gene encodes CDR1 MNHEY and CDR2 SVGAGI. The junction had 10 bases not matched to a gene; V was cut back by 6 bases and J by 3 bases. This CDR3 region has 15 residues.

Concerning this clone itself: An end of the junction does not agree with germline; a read error may underlie this. The V gene is TRBV7-9, the J gene TRBJ2-1, with TRBD2 matching 8 bases. This CDR3 contains 11 residues. Germline loops: CDR1 SEHNR, CDR2 FQNEAQ (reference sequence). CDR3 residues: CSSSRGGLEFF. CDR3 nucleotide sequence: TGTTCCAGCAGCCGCGGGGGACTAGAGTTCTTC.

About this clone itself: Its ends do not fully match the called genes, so a read error is possible. V usage is TRBV5-5 and J usage is TRBJ1-2, with a possible D match to TRBD1 (6 bases). This CDR3 comprises 13 residues. Germline assignment: CDR1 SGHKS and CDR2 YYEKEE (reference sequence). The CDR3 coding sequence is TGTGCCAGCAGTTTGGAGGGGGGGAATGGCTACACCTTC. Translating gives CASSLEGGNGYTF.

This sequence joins TRBV6-1 and TRBJ1-5; D possibly corresponds to TRBD1 (5 bases). Trimming cost V 9 bases and J 6 bases, with 9 bases left between them. Per the germline V gene, CDR1 is MNHNS and CDR2 is SASEGT. The CDR3 consists of 11 residues. CDR3 sequence reads: CASTDSQPQHF. In DNA form, the CDR3 reads TGTGCCAGTACCGACAGTCAGCCCCAGCATTTT.